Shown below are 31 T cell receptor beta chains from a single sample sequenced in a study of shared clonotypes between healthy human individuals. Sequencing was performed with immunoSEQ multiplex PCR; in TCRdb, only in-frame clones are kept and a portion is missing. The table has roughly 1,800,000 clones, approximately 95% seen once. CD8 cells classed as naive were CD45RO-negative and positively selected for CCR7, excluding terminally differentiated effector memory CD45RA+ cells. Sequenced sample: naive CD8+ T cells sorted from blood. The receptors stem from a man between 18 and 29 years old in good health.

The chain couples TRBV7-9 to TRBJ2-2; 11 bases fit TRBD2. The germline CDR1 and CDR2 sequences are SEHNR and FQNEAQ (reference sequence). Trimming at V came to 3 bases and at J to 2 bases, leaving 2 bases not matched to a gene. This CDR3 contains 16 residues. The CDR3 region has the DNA TGTGCCAGCAGCTTTCTAGCGGGGGGCAACACCGGGGAGCTGTTTTTT. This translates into CASSFLAGGNTGELFF.

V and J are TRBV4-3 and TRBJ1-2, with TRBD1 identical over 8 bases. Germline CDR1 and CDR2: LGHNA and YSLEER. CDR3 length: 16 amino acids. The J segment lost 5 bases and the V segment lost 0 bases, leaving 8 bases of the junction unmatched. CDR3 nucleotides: TGCGCCAGCAGCCAAGACCTGGGGCAGGGGGCTTATGGCTACACCTTC. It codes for CASSQDLGQGAYGYTF.

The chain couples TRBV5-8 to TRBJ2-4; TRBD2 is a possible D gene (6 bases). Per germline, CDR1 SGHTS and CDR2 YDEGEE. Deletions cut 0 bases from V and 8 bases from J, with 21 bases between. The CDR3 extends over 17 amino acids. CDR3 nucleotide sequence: TGTGCCAGCAGCTTGGTTATGTCCTACGGGGGTACATACATTCAGTACTTC. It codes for CASSLVMSYGGTYIQYF.

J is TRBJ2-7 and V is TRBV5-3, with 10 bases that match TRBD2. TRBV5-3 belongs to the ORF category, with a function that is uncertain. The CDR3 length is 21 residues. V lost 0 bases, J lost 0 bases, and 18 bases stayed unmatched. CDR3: CARSLVSSGSQTRDDSYEQYF. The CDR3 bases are TGTGCCAGAAGCTTGGTGTCTAGCGGGAGTCAAACTCGGGATGACTCCTACGAGCAGTACTTC.

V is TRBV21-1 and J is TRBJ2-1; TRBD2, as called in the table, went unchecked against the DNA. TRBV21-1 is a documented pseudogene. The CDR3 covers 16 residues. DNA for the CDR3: TGTGCCAGCAGCCTGGCTGACGCGGAGCCCTACAATGAGCAGTTCTTC. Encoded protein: CASSLADAEPYNEQFF.

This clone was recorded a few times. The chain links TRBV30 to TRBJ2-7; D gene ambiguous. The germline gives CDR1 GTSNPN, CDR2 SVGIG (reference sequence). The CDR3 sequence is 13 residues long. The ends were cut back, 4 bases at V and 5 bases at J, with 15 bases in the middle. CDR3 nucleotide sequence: TGTGCCTGGAAAAAAGGAATTAAGAACGAGCAGTACTTC. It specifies CAWKKGIKNEQYF.

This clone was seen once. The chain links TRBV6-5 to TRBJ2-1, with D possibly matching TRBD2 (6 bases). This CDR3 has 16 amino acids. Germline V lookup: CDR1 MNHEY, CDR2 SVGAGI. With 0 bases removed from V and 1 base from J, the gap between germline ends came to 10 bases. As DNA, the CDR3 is TGTGCCAGCAGTTACTCGGAGGAGGGGTCCTACAATGAGCAGTTCTTC. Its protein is CASSYSEEGSYNEQFF.

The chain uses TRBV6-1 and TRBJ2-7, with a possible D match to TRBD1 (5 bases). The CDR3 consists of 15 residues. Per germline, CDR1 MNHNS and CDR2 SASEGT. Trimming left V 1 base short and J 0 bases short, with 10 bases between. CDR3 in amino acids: CASSEGTPFSYEQYF. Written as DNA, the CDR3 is TGTGCCAGCAGTGAAGGGACACCTTTCTCCTACGAGCAGTACTTC.

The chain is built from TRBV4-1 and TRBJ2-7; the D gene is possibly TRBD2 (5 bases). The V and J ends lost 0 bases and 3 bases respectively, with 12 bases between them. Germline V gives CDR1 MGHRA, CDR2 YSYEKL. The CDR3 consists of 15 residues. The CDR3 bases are TGCGCCAGCAGCCAAGATAGACTATCAATCTACGAGCAGTACTTC. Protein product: CASSQDRLSIYEQYF.

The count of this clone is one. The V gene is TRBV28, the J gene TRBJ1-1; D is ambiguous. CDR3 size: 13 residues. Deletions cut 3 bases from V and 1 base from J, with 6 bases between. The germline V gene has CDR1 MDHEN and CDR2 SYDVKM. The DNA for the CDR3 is TGTGCCAGCAGTTTTGATCCGAACACTGAAGCTTTCTTT. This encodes CASSFDPNTEAFF.

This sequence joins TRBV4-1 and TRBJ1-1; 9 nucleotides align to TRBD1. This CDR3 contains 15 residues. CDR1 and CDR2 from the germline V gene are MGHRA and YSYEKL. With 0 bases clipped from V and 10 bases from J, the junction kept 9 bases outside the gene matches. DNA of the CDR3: TGCGCCAGCAGCCAAGACGGCGGGACAGGGTTCACAGCTTTCTTT. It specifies CASSQDGGTGFTAFF.

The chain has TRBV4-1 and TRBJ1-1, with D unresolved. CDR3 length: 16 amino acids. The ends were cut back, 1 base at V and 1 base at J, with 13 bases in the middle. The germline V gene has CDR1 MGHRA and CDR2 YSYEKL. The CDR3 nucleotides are TGCGCCAGCAGCCAAGGAGGTGGGCAGCGGAACACTGAAGCTTTCTTT. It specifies CASSQGGGQRNTEAFF.

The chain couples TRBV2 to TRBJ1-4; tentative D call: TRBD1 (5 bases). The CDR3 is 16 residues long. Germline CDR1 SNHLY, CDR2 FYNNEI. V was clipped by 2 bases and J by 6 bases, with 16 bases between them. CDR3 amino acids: CASSELAAGFDEKLFF. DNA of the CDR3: TGTGCCAGCAGTGAATTGGCGGCAGGGTTCGATGAAAAACTGTTTTTT.

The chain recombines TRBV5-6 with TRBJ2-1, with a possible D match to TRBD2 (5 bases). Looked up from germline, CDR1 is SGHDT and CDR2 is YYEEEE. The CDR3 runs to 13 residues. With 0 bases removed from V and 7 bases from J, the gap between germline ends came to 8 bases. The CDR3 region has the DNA TGTGCCAGCAGCTTGGTTGAGGGAAATGAGCAGTTCTTC. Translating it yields CASSLVEGNEQFF.

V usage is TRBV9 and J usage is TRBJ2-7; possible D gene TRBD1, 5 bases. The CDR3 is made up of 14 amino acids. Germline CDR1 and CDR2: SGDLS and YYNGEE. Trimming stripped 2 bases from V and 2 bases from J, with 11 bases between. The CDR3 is CASSVSAGTYEQYF. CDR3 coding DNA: TGTGCCAGCAGCGTCTCGGCAGGGACCTACGAGCAGTACTTC. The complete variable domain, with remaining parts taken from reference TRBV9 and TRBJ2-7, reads DSGVTQTPKHLITATGQRVTLRCSPRSGDLSVYWYQQSLDQGLQFLIQYYNGEERAKGNILERFSAQQFPDLHSELNLSSLELGDSALYFCASSVSAGTYEQYFGPGTRLTVT.

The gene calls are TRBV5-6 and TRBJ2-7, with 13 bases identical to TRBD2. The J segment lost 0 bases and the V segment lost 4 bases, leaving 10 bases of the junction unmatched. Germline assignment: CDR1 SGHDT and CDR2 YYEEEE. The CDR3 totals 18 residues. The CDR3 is CASSPGTSGTFSSYEQYF. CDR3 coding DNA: TGTGCCAGCAGCCCAGGGACTAGCGGGACATTCAGCTCCTACGAGCAGTACTTC. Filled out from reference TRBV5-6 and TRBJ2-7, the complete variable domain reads DAGVTQSPTHLIKTRGQQVTLRCSPKSGHDTVSWYQQALGQGPQFIFQYYEEEERQRGNFPDRFSGHQFPNYSSELNVNALLLGDSALYLCASSPGTSGTFSSYEQYFGPGTRLTVT.

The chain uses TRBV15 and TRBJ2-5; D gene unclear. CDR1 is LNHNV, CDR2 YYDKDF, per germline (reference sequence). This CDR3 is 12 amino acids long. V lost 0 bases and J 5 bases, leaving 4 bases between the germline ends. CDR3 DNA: TGTGCCACCAGCAGAGATATGGAGACCCAGTACTTC. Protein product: CATSRDMETQYF. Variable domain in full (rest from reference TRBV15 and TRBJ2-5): DAMVIQNPRYQVTQFGKPVTLSCSQTLNHNVMYWYQQKSSQAPKLLFHYYDKDFNNEADTPDNFQSRRPNTSFCFLDIRSPGLGDTAMYLCATSRDMETQYFGPGTRLLVL.

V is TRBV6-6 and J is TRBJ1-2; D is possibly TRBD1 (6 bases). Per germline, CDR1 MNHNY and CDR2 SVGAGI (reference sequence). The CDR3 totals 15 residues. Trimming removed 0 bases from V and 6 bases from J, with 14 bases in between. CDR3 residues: CASSYSTGSFDGYTF. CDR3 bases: TGTGCCAGCAGTTACTCGACAGGTAGTTTCGATGGCTACACCTTC.

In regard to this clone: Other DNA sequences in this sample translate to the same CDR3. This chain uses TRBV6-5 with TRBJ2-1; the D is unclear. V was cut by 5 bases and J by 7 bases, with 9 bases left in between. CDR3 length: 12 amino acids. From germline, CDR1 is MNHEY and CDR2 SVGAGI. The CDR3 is CASSPLGNEQFF. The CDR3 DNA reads TGTGCCAGCAGTCCCCTCGGGAATGAGCAGTTCTTC.

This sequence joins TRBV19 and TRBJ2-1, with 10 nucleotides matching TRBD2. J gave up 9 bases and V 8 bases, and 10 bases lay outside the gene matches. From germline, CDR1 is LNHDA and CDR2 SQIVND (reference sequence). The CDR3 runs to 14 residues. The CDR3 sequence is CASSLLAGDGEQFF. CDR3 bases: TGTGCCAGTTCCTTGCTAGCGGGAGACGGTGAGCAGTTCTTC.

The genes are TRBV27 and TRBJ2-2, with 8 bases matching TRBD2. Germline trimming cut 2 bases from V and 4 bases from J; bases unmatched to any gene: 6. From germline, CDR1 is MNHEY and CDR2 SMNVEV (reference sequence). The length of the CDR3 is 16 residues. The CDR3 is CASSLRAGGFTGELFF. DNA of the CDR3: TGTGCCAGCAGTTTAAGGGCGGGGGGTTTCACCGGGGAGCTGTTTTTT.

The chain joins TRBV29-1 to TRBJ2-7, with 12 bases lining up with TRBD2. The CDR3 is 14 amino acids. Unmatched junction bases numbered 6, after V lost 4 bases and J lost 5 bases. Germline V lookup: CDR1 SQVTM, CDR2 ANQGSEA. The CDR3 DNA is TGCAGCGTTGGGGCTAGCGGGAGGGCCAACGAGCAGTACTTC. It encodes CSVGASGRANEQYF.

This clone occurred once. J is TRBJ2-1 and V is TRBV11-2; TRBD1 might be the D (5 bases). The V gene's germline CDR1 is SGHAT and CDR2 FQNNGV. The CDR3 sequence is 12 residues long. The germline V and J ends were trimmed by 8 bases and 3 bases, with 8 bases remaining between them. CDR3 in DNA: TGTGCCAGCCAGGGTAACTACAATGAGCAGTTCTTC. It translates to CASQGNYNEQFF.

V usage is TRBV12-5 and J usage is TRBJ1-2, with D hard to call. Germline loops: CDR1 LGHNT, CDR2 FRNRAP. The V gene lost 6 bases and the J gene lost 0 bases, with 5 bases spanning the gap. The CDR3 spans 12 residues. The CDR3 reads CASGPTNYGYTF. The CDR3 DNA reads TGTGCTAGTGGCCCAACTAACTATGGCTACACCTTC.

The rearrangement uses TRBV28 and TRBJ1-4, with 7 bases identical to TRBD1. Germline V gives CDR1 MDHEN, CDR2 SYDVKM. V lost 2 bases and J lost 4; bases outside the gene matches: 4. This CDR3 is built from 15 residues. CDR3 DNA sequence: TGTGCCAGCAGTTTACCAGGGGGGATTAATGAAAAACTGTTTTTT. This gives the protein CASSLPGGINEKLFF.

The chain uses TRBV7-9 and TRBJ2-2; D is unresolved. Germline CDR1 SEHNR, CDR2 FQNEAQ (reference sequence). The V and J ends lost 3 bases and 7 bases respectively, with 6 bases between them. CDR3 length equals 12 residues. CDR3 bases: TGTGCCAGCAGCTTGGCTAACGGGGAGCTGTTTTTT. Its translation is CASSLANGELFF.

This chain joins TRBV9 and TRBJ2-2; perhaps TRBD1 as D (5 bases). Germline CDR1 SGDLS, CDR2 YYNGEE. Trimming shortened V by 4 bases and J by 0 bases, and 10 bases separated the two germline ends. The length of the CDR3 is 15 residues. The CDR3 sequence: CASSQYRTNTGELFF. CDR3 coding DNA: TGTGCCAGCAGCCAATACAGGACGAACACCGGGGAGCTGTTTTTT. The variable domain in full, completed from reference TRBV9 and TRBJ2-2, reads DSGVTQTPKHLITATGQRVTLRCSPRSGDLSVYWYQQSLDQGLQFLIQYYNGEERAKGNILERFSAQQFPDLHSELNLSSLELGDSALYFCASSQYRTNTGELFFGEGSRLTVL.

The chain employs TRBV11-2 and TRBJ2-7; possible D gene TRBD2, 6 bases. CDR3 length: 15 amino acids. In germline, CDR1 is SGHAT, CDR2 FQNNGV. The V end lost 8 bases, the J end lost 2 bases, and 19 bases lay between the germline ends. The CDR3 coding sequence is TGTGCCAGCGGTAATAGCGGAAGTGGTACCTACGAGCAGTACTTC. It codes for CASGNSGSGTYEQYF.

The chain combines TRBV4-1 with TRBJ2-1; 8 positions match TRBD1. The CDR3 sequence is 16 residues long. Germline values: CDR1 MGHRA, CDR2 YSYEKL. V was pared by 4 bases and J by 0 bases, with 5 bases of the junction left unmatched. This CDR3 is CASSPSGTGSYNEQFF. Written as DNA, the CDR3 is TGCGCCAGCAGCCCTTCCGGGACAGGCTCCTACAATGAGCAGTTCTTC.

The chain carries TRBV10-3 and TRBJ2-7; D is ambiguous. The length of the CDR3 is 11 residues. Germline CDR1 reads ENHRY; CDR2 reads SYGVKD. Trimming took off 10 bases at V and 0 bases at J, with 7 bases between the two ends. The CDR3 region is CATDNSYEQYF. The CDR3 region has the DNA TGTGCCACAGACAACTCCTACGAGCAGTACTTC.

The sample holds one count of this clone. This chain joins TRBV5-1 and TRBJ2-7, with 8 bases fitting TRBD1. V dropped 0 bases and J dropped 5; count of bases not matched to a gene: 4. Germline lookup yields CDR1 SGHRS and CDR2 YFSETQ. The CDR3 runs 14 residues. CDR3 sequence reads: CASSLGDRWDEQYF. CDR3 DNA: TGCGCCAGCAGCTTGGGGGACAGGTGGGACGAGCAGTACTTC.